This is a list of T cell receptor beta chains from one sample in a study of blood T cell repertoires in COVID-19. Profiling relied on immunoSEQ multiplex PCR, and the TCRdb table lists in-frame clones only, not all of them. Among 250,000 to 400,000 clones listed, approximately 90% were seen once. The sample was peripheral blood. These receptors all stem from a woman aged 25-40 years with COVID-19, enrolled during active disease. Both conserved end residues are part of each CDR3. The D gene is left open where the match is weak. Clone size is not always given. Where it is, it says once, few, many or a class for expanded clones.

D gene,clone size,J gene,V gene,CDR3 DNA,CDR3 protein
TRBD2,.,TRBJ2-5,TRBV3-1/TRBV3-2,TGTGCCAGCAGCCTGACCCGAGTGACTAGCGGGCAAGAGACCCAGTACTTC,CASSLTRVTSGQETQYF
TRBD1,.,TRBJ1-2,TRBV6-6,TGTGCCAGCAGTACCCCGACAGGGGCGAATGGCTACACCTTC,CASSTPTGANGYTF
TRBD1,.,TRBJ2-1,TRBV7-3,TGTGCCAGCAGCTCCGGGACAGGGTACAATGAGCAGTTCTTC,CASSSGTGYNEQFF
TRBD1,.,TRBJ1-2,TRBV10-3,TGTGCCATCAGTCGGTCCCCGGGACAGGGGGACTATGGCTACACCTTC,CAISRSPGQGDYGYTF
.,few,TRBJ1-2,TRBV12-3/TRBV12-4,TGTGCCAGCAGTTCCTACTTCTCTAGCTACACCTTC,CASSSYFSSYTF
TRBD1,.,TRBJ1-2,TRBV6-5,TGTGCCAGCAGAATAAGATCAGGACAGGGTAGTGGCTACACCTTC,CASRIRSGQGSGYTF
TRBD1,.,TRBJ2-5,TRBV4-1,TGCGCCAGCAGCCAAGTCCGGGGACAGGGGGGACAAGAGACCCAGTACTTC,CASSQVRGQGGQETQYF
TRBD1,.,TRBJ1-1,TRBV28,TGTGCCAGCAGGCGGGGGACAGGCGTGAACACTGAAGCTTTCTTT,CASRRGTGVNTEAFF
.,.,TRBJ2-1,TRBV5-1,TGCGCCAGCAGCTTGGACTTCGGTTACAATGAGCAGTTCTTC,CASSLDFGYNEQFF
TRBD1,.,TRBJ1-3,TRBV10-3,TGTGCCATTTGGACAGGAAATTCTGGAAACACCATATATTTT,CAIWTGNSGNTIYF
.,.,TRBJ1-4,TRBV6-5,TGTGCCAGCATCCAGGGCCCACATAATGAAAAACTGTTTTTT,CASIQGPHNEKLFF
.,.,TRBJ1-2,TRBV21-1,TGTGCCAGCAGAACCGGGACAGGGGGCCGTTCGCAAGGCTACACCTTC,CASRTGTGGRSQGYTF
TRBD1,.,TRBJ2-1,TRBV19,TGTGCCAGTAAACAGGGGGCGGATGAGCAGTTCTTC,CASKQGADEQFF
.,.,TRBJ2-1,TRBV5-1,TGCGCCAGCAGCCAAAATCCGGGACTCGACGGGTGGGGGCAGTTCTTC,CASSQNPGLDGWGQFF
.,.,TRBJ2-1,TRBV3-1/TRBV3-2,TGTGCCAGCAGCCAAGCGGGCCCACGGGGTGCCGGTGAGCAGTTCTTC,CASSQAGPRGAGEQFF
TRBD1,.,TRBJ1-1,TRBV10-2,TGCGCCAGCAGTGAGTCCAGGGGGACGGAAGCTTTCTTT,CASSESRGTEAFF
TRBD1,few,TRBJ2-1,TRBV15,TGTGCCACCAGCCGGGACAGGGTCGCCAATGAGCAGTTCTTC,CATSRDRVANEQFF
TRBD1,.,TRBJ1-4,TRBV6-4,TGTGCCACCTCGGACAGGGCCGGGGGTGAAAAACTGTTTTTT,CATSDRAGGEKLFF
.,.,TRBJ1-1,TRBV9,TGTGCCAGCAGCCTAACGGGGTTGAACACTGAAGCTTTCTTT,CASSLTGLNTEAFF
TRBD1,.,TRBJ1-1,TRBV10-1,TGCGCCAGCAGTCTGACAGGGAGAGGCACTGAAGCTTTCTTT,CASSLTGRGTEAFF
.,.,TRBJ2-2,TRBV7-3,TGTGCCAGCAGCTTAACGGATCGCGGGGGGGAGCTGTTTTTT,CASSLTDRGGELFF
.,.,TRBJ2-5,TRBV24-1,TGTGCCACCAGTGATTGGACTGTCACCCCGGAGACCCAGTACTTC,CATSDWTVTPETQYF
TRBD2,.,TRBJ2-7,TRBV7-6,TGTGCCAGCAGCCCGGGACAGGGCGCGCTACTAGCGGGGGGCAACTACGAGCAGTACTTC,CASSPGQGALLAGGNYEQYF
.,.,TRBJ1-2,TRBV30,TGTGCCTGGTCGGACAAACCTAACTATGGCTACACCTTC,CAWSDKPNYGYTF
.,few,TRBJ1-5,TRBV6-5,TGTGCCAGCAGGGCAGGGTTTAGTAATCAGCCCCAGCATTTT,CASRAGFSNQPQHF
.,.,TRBJ2-2,TRBV11-3,TGTGCCAGCAGCTTAGGCAGGGGCGGCACCGGGGAGCTGTTTTTT,CASSLGRGGTGELFF
TRBD1,.,TRBJ1-6,TRBV10-3,TGTGCCACTTCGGGACAGGGCAGCTCCTATAATTCACCCCTCCACTTT,CATSGQGSSYNSPLHF
TRBD1,.,TRBJ1-2,TRBV19,TGTGCCAGTAGTACCCGGGACAGGGGCAACTATGGCTACACCTTC,CASSTRDRGNYGYTF
.,few,TRBJ1-2,TRBV19,TGTGCCAGCTACACAGGGTACTATGGCTACACCTTC,CASYTGYYGYTF
.,.,TRBJ2-3,TRBV3-1/TRBV3-2,TGTGCCAGCAGCCAAGTGCCCGGGACTCCTCCCGGAGATACGCAGTATTTT,CASSQVPGTPPGDTQYF
.,.,TRBJ2-5,TRBV15,TGTGCCACCAGCAGAGATCGACTGGAGAAGAAGACCCAGTACTTC,CATSRDRLEKKTQYF
.,.,TRBJ2-1,TRBV3-1/TRBV3-2,TGTGCCAGCAGCGCCCCAGGGGAGAAGAAAGGCAATGAGCAGTTCTTC,CASSAPGEKKGNEQFF
TRBD1,.,TRBJ1-5,TRBV18,TGTGCCAGCTCACCACGGGACAGTAGCAATCAGCCCCAGCATTTT,CASSPRDSSNQPQHF
.,.,TRBJ2-1,TRBV3-1/TRBV3-2,TGTGCCAGCAGCCAAGCATTCAATGAGCAGTTCTTC,CASSQAFNEQFF